Listed here are 3 T cell receptor beta chains from one sample, sequenced in a study of cytomegalovirus exposure and HLA in healthy donors. The PCR made use of 60 Vbeta and 13 Jbeta primers. This table comes from immunoSEQ multiplex PCR, and its TCRdb copy is limited to in-frame clones, with some not included. The table has around 180,000 clones, around 82% seen once. What was sequenced was PBMCs. The source of these receptors is a man aged 18 to 35 in good health and CMV-seronegative.

CDR3 sequence: CASSDLGTGGLGGYTF. The CDR3 nucleotides read TGTGCCAGCAGCGACCTCGGGACAGGGGGCTTAGGTGGCTACACCTTC. The chain employs TRBV9 and TRBJ1-2; 12 nucleotides match TRBD1. Looked up from germline, CDR1 is SGDLS and CDR2 is YYNGEE. Trimming removed 3 bases from V and 7 bases from J; junction bases left unmatched: 10. The length of the CDR3 is 16 residues.

The chain uses TRBV9 and TRBJ2-3; D possibly corresponds to TRBD2 (7 bases). The V gene lost 3 bases and the J gene lost 0 bases, with 11 bases spanning the gap. Germline V CDR1 and CDR2: SGDLS, YYNGEE. The CDR3 is 15 residues long. The CDR3 DNA follows: TGTGCCAGCAGCGACCGGGGGGCTAGCACAGATACGCAGTATTTT. Its translation: CASSDRGASTDTQYF.

Only one count was recorded for this clone. The rearrangement links TRBV6-7 to TRBJ2-3; 8 nucleotides match TRBD2. TRBV6-7 has ORF status, its function being uncertain. There are 17 residues in the CDR3. V lost 5 bases and J lost 0; bases outside the gene matches: 10. This chain's CDR3 is CASSPLHSGISTDTQYF. The CDR3 nucleotides are TGTGCCAGCAGTCCACTACATAGCGGGATAAGCACAGATACGCAGTATTTT.